These T cell receptor beta chains were read from a single sample in a study of T cell responses to AZD1222 COVID-19 vaccine. Generated by immunoSEQ multiplex PCR, the TCRdb table keeps only in-frame clones and is missing some. The sample records some 110,000 clones, around 87% being singletons. The sample consisted of peripheral blood, taken on day 0 of AZD1222 vaccination. The receptor source for this set is an adult in good health. The CDR3 runs from the conserved cysteine through the conserved F or W. A D gene is named only where the DNA matches it firmly. Some rows have no size entry. The others give once, few or many, or a class for an expanded clone.

V: TRBV7-9; J: TRBJ2-1; size: NA; D: NA; DNA: TGTGCCAGCAGCTTAGCGGACTACAATGAGCAGTTCTTC; CDR3: CASSLADYNEQFF
V: TRBV5-1; J: TRBJ2-2; size: NA; D: TRBD1; DNA: TGCGCCAGCAGCCCTACCAGGGGGCGAGGCGGGGAGCTGTTTTTT; CDR3: CASSPTRGRGGELFF
V: TRBV5-4; J: TRBJ1-5; size: NA; D: NA; DNA: TGTGCCAGCAGAAGGTGGGGTGATCAGCCCCAGCATTTT; CDR3: CASRRWGDQPQHF
V: TRBV29-1; J: TRBJ1-1; size: NA; D: NA; DNA: TGCAGCGTTGTGAGGGGCGCCGGCACTGAAGCTTTCTTT; CDR3: CSVVRGAGTEAFF
V: TRBV19; J: TRBJ1-3; size: NA; D: NA; DNA: TGTGCCAGTAGTCCGGGGTCCTACACCATATATTTT; CDR3: CASSPGSYTIYF
V: TRBV28; J: TRBJ2-3; size: NA; D: NA; DNA: TGTGCCAGCAGTTTAGGTCTGGGTGCGACAGATACGCAGTATTTT; CDR3: CASSLGLGATDTQYF
V: TRBV7-2; J: TRBJ2-6; size: NA; D: TRBD1; DNA: TGTGCCAGCAGCTTAGTAAGGGGGCGGCCTGGGGCCAACGTCCTGACTTTC; CDR3: CASSLVRGRPGANVLTF
V: TRBV7-2; J: TRBJ1-2; size: NA; D: NA; DNA: TGTGCCAGCAGCCCCCATCTTAGGGGGGGCTATGGCTACACCTTC; CDR3: CASSPHLRGGYGYTF
V: TRBV6-5; J: TRBJ2-1; size: NA; D: TRBD2; DNA: TGTGCCAGCAGATACCCGGGTGGCGGGGGTTACAATGAGCAGTTCTTC; CDR3: CASRYPGGGGYNEQFF
V: TRBV5-1; J: TRBJ1-5; size: NA; D: NA; DNA: TGCGCCAGCAGCTTGCATGAGGGACAGCCCCAGCATTTT; CDR3: CASSLHEGQPQHF
V: TRBV9; J: TRBJ2-5; size: NA; D: TRBD1; DNA: TGTGCCAGCAGCGTGGGACAGAGCCAAGAGACCCAGTACTTC; CDR3: CASSVGQSQETQYF
V: TRBV18; J: TRBJ2-2; size: NA; D: TRBD1; DNA: TGTGCCAGCTCACCCCTACTAGGGGGCCTGAACACCGGGGAGCTGTTTTTT; CDR3: CASSPLLGGLNTGELFF
V: TRBV6-5; J: TRBJ2-7; size: NA; D: NA; DNA: TGTGCCAGCAGTTACGGGGGGATCACCTTCGAGCAGTACTTC; CDR3: CASSYGGITFEQYF
V: TRBV2; J: TRBJ2-4; size: few; D: NA; DNA: TGTGCCAGCAGTGATCTCCGCCAGGGGTTTCAGTACTTC; CDR3: CASSDLRQGFQYF
V: TRBV28; J: TRBJ2-2; size: NA; D: NA; DNA: TGTGCCAGCAGTTCTTTCTCCGGGTTAGGGTTTTTT; CDR3: CASSSFSGLGFF
V: TRBV19; J: TRBJ1-2; size: once; D: NA; DNA: TGTGCCAGTAGTCCCTACAGTAGACTCCTTTCTAACTATGGCTACACCTTC; CDR3: CASSPYSRLLSNYGYTF
V: TRBV11-2; J: TRBJ2-7; size: NA; D: NA; DNA: TGTGCCAGCGGGGGGCAGGGCGAGCAGTACTTC; CDR3: CASGGQGEQYF
V: TRBV3-1/TRBV3-2; J: TRBJ2-1; size: NA; D: NA; DNA: TGTGCCAGCAGCCAAAGGAGAGGGAGTGGTTACAATGAGCAGTTCTTC; CDR3: CASSQRRGSGYNEQFF
V: TRBV9; J: TRBJ1-6; size: NA; D: NA; DNA: TGTGCCAGCAGCCCAGGGGACCTTTATAATTCACCCCTCCACTTT; CDR3: CASSPGDLYNSPLHF
V: TRBV7-9; J: TRBJ2-7; size: NA; D: NA; DNA: TGTGCCAGCAGCTCCTGGGATCTAGACTCCTACGAGCAGTACTTC; CDR3: CASSSWDLDSYEQYF
V: TRBV19; J: TRBJ2-2; size: NA; D: NA; DNA: TGTGCCAGTAGTATTAGTACTCCCAGCGGGGAGCTGTTTTTT; CDR3: CASSISTPSGELFF
V: TRBV28; J: TRBJ1-1; size: NA; D: NA; DNA: TGTGCCAGTCTAGAACTCTCGGGGAACACTGAAGCTTTCTTT; CDR3: CASLELSGNTEAFF
V: TRBV28; J: TRBJ1-1; size: NA; D: NA; DNA: TGTGCCAGCAGTGCGAACACTGAAGCTTTCTTT; CDR3: CASSANTEAFF
V: TRBV7-8; J: TRBJ2-7; size: once; D: TRBD1; DNA: TGTGCCAGCAGCCCTTACCCGGGACAGGGGGGCACCTCCTACGAGCAGTACTTC; CDR3: CASSPYPGQGGTSYEQYF
V: TRBV6-5; J: TRBJ1-1; size: NA; D: NA; DNA: TGTGCCAGCAGAAAACGGGGCGGGGGCACTGAAGCTTTCTTT; CDR3: CASRKRGGGTEAFF
V: TRBV10-3; J: TRBJ2-6; size: NA; D: TRBD1; DNA: TGTGCCATCAGTGAGTCAGGGGGCCCGAACGTCCTGACTTTC; CDR3: CAISESGGPNVLTF